This TCR beta chain appears in the sequencing data of a study of cytomegalovirus exposure and HLA in healthy donors. Both 60 Vbeta primers and 13 Jbeta primers went into the PCR. Profiling relied on immunoSEQ multiplex PCR, and the TCRdb table lists in-frame clones only, not all of them. The data hold under 200,000 clones, with around 80% observed a single time. The CDR3 is 14 amino acids. While unrecorded immune exposures were likely, the donors were nominally healthy when sampled. The clonotype originates from a woman aged 18-29 years in good health and CMV-seronegative. Sequenced sample: PBMCs. V and J are TRBV21-1 and TRBJ1-1; the D call of TRBD1 is as the table states it, not checked on the DNA. TRBV21-1 is given as a pseudogene. The CDR3 protein is CASSPRTGGTEAFF. In DNA, the CDR3 is TGTGCCAGCAGCCCCCGGACAGGGGGCACTGAAGCTTTCTTT.